This T cell receptor beta chain originates from a study of shared clonotypes between healthy human individuals. Generated by immunoSEQ multiplex PCR, the TCRdb table keeps only in-frame clones and is missing some. The sample holds hundreds of thousands of clones, around 73% seen once. This CDR3 is built from 17 residues. The trim removed 0 bases at V and 7 bases at J, leaving 6 bases unmatched. Germline V gene lookup returns CDR1 MGHRA and CDR2 YSYEKL. The source is a woman aged 25 to 39 in good health. This chain joins TRBV4-1 and TRBJ2-1; 13 bases fit TRBD2. Sequencing used memory CD4+ T cells sorted from blood. Subset indicated: CD45RA-negative fraction. The CDR3 here is CASSQDFTSGRANEQFF. The CDR3 nucleotides read TGCGCCAGCAGCCAAGATTTCACTAGCGGGAGGGCTAATGAGCAGTTCTTC.